This TCR beta chain was obtained from a study of response to subunit inactivated influenza vaccine. One entry per CDR3 protein results from TCRdb running MiXCR on the RT-PCR reads. The repertoire holds fewer than 350,000 distinct CDR3 sequences, about a fifth seen once, with roughly 10% in the top ten. This clonotype turned up a few times. The antigen is undetermined. Whole-study findings and limits: The study's authors posited that every seasonal influenza vaccination enlists few new T cells.

The receptor's source is a man aged 45 to 70 who received an inactivated influenza vaccine. This specimen consisted of PBMCs from blood, obtained approximately 22 months after vaccination.

CDR3 sequence reads: CASVRGSSYNEQFF. CDR3 sequence (DNA): TGTGCCAGCGTCCGGGGGAGCTCCTACAATGAGCAGTTCTTC. The chain uses TRBV12-3 or TRBV12-4 and TRBJ2-1; possibly TRBD2 for D (6 bases). V lost 8 bases to trimming and J lost 0 bases, with 11 bases between them. The length of the CDR3 is 14 residues.